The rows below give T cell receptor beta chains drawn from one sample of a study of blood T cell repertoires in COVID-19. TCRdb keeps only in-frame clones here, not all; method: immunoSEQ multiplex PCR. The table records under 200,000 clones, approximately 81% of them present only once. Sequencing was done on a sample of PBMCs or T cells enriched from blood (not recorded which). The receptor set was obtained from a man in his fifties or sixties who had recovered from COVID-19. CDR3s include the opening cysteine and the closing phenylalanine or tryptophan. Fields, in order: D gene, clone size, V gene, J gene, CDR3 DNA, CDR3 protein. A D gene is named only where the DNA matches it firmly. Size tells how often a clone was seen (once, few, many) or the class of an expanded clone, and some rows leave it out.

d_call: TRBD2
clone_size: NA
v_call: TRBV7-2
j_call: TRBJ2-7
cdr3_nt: TGTGCCAGCAGCGAGCGGGGGCGCCGCTACGAGCAGTACTTC
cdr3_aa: CASSERGRRYEQYF

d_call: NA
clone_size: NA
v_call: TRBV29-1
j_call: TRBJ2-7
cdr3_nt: TGCAGCGTTGTTGACGGGAGCCCCTACGAGCAGTACTTC
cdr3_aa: CSVVDGSPYEQYF

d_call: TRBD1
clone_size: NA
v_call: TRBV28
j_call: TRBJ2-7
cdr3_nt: TGTGCCAGCAGTTTCCCAGGGACAGCGTACGAGCAGTACTTC
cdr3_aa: CASSFPGTAYEQYF

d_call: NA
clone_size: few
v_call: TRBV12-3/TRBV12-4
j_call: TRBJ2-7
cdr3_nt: TGTGCCAGCAGTTTGGACAGTAACTACGAGCAGTACTTC
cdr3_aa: CASSLDSNYEQYF

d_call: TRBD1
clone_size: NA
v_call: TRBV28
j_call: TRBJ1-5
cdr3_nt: TGTGCCAGCAGTCTATTAATGGACAGGGGAGGATATAGCAATCAGCCCCAGCATTTT
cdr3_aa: CASSLLMDRGGYSNQPQHF

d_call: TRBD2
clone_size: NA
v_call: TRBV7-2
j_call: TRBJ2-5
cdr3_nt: TGTGCCAGTGGAGCGGGGCAAGAGACCCAGTACTTC
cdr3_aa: CASGAGQETQYF

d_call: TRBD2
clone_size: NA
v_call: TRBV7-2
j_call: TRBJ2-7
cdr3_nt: TGTGCCAGCAGCGACCCGGCGAGCGGGAGCAACGAGCAGTACTTC
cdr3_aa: CASSDPASGSNEQYF

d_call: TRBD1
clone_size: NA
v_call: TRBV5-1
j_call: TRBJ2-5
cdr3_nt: TGCGCCAGCAGCACAGGGACAGGGCCCTCGGTGGCCCAGTACTTC
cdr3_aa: CASSTGTGPSVAQYF

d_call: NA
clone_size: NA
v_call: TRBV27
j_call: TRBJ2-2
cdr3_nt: TGTGCCAGCAGATCCCCAGCGAACACCGGGGAGCTGTTTTTT
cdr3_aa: CASRSPANTGELFF

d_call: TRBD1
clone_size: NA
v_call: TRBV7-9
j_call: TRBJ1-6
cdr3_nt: TGTGCCAGCAGCATAGATAGGGGGCACTCCTATAATTCACCCCTCCACTTT
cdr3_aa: CASSIDRGHSYNSPLHF

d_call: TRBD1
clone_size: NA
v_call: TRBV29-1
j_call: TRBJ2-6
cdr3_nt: TGCAGCGTTGAAGATCAGGAGACAGGGTTAGCTGGGGCCAACGTCCTGACTTTC
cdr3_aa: CSVEDQETGLAGANVLTF

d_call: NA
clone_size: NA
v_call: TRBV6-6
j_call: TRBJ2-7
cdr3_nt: TGTGCCAGCAGTTTGACTCAGGGGAGCAACTACGAGCAGTACTTC
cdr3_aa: CASSLTQGSNYEQYF

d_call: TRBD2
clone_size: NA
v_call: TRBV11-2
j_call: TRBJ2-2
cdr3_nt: TGTGCCAGCAGAAGACTAGCGGGAAAGAACACCGGGGAGCTGTTTTTT
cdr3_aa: CASRRLAGKNTGELFF

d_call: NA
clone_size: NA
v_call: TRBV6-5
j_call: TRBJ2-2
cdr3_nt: TGTGCCAGCAGTCCCCTAAAGGGGTTGACCGGGGAGCTGTTTTTT
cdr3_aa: CASSPLKGLTGELFF

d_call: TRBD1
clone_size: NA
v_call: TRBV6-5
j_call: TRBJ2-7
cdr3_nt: TGTGCCAGCAAAGTAGGGCAGGGGGCATCTCACGAGCAGTACTTC
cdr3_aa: CASKVGQGASHEQYF

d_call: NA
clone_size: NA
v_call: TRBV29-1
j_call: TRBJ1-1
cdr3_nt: TGCAGCGCACGGACAGAGATGAACACTGAAGCTTTCTTT
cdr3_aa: CSARTEMNTEAFF

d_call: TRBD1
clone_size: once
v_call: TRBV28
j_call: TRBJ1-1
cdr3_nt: TGTGCCAGCGGGGGACAGGGAAGTAGCACTGAAGCTTTCTTT
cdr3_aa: CASGGQGSSTEAFF

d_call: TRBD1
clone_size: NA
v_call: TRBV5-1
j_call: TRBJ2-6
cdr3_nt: TGCGCCAGCAGCTTGTCGGGGACAGGGGAAGGTGGGGCCAACGTCCTGACTTTC
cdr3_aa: CASSLSGTGEGGANVLTF

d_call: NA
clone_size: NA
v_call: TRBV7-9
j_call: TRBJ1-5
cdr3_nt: TGTGCCAGCAGCTTAGGGACGGGTGAGGGACAGCCCCAGCATTTT
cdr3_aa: CASSLGTGEGQPQHF